Listed below are T cell receptor beta chains from one sample, sequenced in a study of cytomegalovirus exposure and HLA in healthy donors. Sequenced by immunoSEQ multiplex PCR; TCRdb stores in-frame clones only, minus some. The sample records around 88,000 clones, 74% being singletons. Sequencing input: PBMCs. These receptors all stem from a male donor in good health and CMV-seronegative. Both conserved end residues are part of each CDR3. D genes are given only for firm matches. Size is omitted from some rows. Given values are once, few, many or a class for expanded clones.

clone size,D gene,J gene,V gene,CDR3 protein,CDR3 DNA
.,TRBD1,TRBJ1-1,TRBV5-4,CASSLDRDNEAFF,TGTGCCAGCAGCTTAGACAGGGACAACGAAGCTTTCTTT
.,TRBD1,TRBJ2-7,TRBV4-1,CASSYPGQGGDEQYF,TGCGCCAGCAGCTATCCCGGACAGGGAGGTGACGAGCAGTACTTC
.,TRBD1,TRBJ2-7,TRBV28,CASSLKGQGRYEQYF,TGTGCCAGCAGTTTAAAGGGACAGGGGAGATACGAGCAGTACTTC
.,.,TRBJ2-1,TRBV11-2,CASSPRLDSYNEQFF,TGTGCCAGCAGCCCCCGACTAGACTCCTACAATGAGCAGTTCTTC
.,TRBD1,TRBJ1-2,TRBV5-6,CASSLVGTGGMHYGYTF,TGTGCCAGCAGCTTGGTTGGTACAGGGGGCATGCACTATGGCTACACCTTC
.,TRBD1,TRBJ1-2,TRBV5-1,CASSLGSRDRHYGYTF,TGCGCCAGCAGCTTGGGATCCCGGGACAGGCACTATGGCTACACCTTC
.,TRBD1,TRBJ2-5,TRBV4-1,CASHPTQGNQYF,TGCGCCAGCCACCCCACACAGGGGAACCAGTACTTC
.,TRBD1,TRBJ1-2,TRBV2,CASKLVTGDHGYTF,TGTGCCAGCAAGCTGGTGACAGGGGATCATGGCTACACCTTC
once,TRBD1,TRBJ2-5,TRBV7-9,CASSFLVGQGQETQYF,TGTGCCAGCAGCTTCCTCGTAGGACAGGGGCAAGAGACCCAGTACTTC
.,TRBD1,TRBJ2-7,TRBV6-4,CASSSQGQGAEQYF,TGTGCCAGCAGTTCACAGGGACAGGGGGCCGAGCAGTACTTC
.,.,TRBJ2-7,TRBV7-9,CASSLDGSLNEQYF,TGTGCCAGCAGCTTAGATGGCAGTTTGAACGAGCAGTACTTC
.,TRBD1,TRBJ1-2,TRBV6-4,CASSADRGGGYTF,TGTGCCAGCAGTGCCGACAGGGGAGGAGGCTACACCTTC
once,.,TRBJ1-2,TRBV9,CASSVQGTYGYTF,TGTGCCAGCAGCGTTCAGGGAACCTATGGCTACACCTTC
.,TRBD1,TRBJ1-3,TRBV7-2,CASSLEGRGNGNTIYF,TGTGCCAGCAGCTTAGAGGGCAGGGGGAACGGAAACACCATATATTTT
.,.,TRBJ2-3,TRBV28,CASSRSRDNTDTQYF,TGTGCCAGCAGTCGATCCCGGGACAACACAGATACGCAGTATTTT
.,.,TRBJ2-1,TRBV10-2,CASSVTTREQFF,TGCGCCAGCAGTGTGACTACCCGTGAGCAGTTCTTC
.,TRBD2,TRBJ2-7,TRBV2,CAGRGLAGYEQYF,TGTGCCGGGCGAGGACTAGCGGGCTACGAGCAGTACTTC
.,TRBD1,TRBJ1-1,TRBV4-1,CASSQRRQGTTEAFF,TGCGCCAGCAGCCAACGTCGACAGGGGACCACTGAAGCTTTCTTT
few,TRBD1,TRBJ1-4,TRBV4-3,CASSQVPGGIGEKLFF,TGCGCCAGCAGCCAAGTGCCAGGGGGGATAGGTGAAAAACTGTTTTTT
.,.,TRBJ1-1,TRBV7-6,CASRGGNEAFF,TGTGCCAGTCGGGGAGGGAATGAAGCTTTCTTT
.,TRBD1,TRBJ1-2,TRBV7-7,CASSLTGQERYYGYTF,TGTGCTAGCAGCCTAACGGGACAGGAAAGATACTATGGCTACACCTTC
few,TRBD1,TRBJ2-3,TRBV7-2,CASSCLPGQGACDTQYF,TGTGCCAGCAGCTGTCTTCCGGGACAGGGGGCCTGTGATACGCAGTATTTT
.,.,TRBJ2-1,TRBV4-1,CASGGLGRIEQFF,TGCGCCAGCGGGGGACTGGGCAGGATTGAGCAGTTCTTC
.,TRBD2,TRBJ2-1,TRBV9,CASSVKPGLADYNEQFF,TGTGCCAGCAGCGTAAAACCGGGACTAGCGGACTACAATGAGCAGTTCTTC
.,.,TRBJ2-7,TRBV27,CASSLRGYSYEQYF,TGTGCCAGCAGTTTACGAGGTTACTCCTACGAGCAGTACTTC
.,TRBD1,TRBJ1-5,TRBV10-3,CAIRDRNQPQHF,TGTGCCATCAGGGACAGGAATCAGCCCCAGCATTTT
.,TRBD1,TRBJ2-7,TRBV18,CASSPGTGRSYEQYF,TGTGCCAGCTCACCTGGGACAGGGAGATCCTACGAGCAGTACTTC
few,.,TRBJ1-1,TRBV9,CASSGLTDKAFF,TGTGCCAGCAGCGGGTTGACAGATAAAGCTTTCTTT
.,.,TRBJ2-5,TRBV7-2,CASSLAGPGGRETQYF,TGTGCCAGCAGCTTAGCGGGACCCGGGGGGCGGGAGACCCAGTACTTC
.,TRBD2,TRBJ2-1,TRBV27,CASNTGLAGGPSYNEQFF,TGTGCCAGCAATACAGGACTAGCGGGAGGGCCTAGCTACAATGAGCAGTTCTTC
.,.,TRBJ1-3,TRBV7-8,CASSIDSLFSGNTIYF,TGTGCCAGCAGTATTGACAGCTTATTCTCTGGAAACACCATATATTTT
.,.,TRBJ2-1,TRBV11-1,CASSLGLWQGSNEQFF,TGTGCCAGCAGCTTAGGACTTTGGCAAGGGAGCAATGAGCAGTTCTTC
once,TRBD1,TRBJ1-4,TRBV30,CAWGRGQNNEKLFF,TGTGCCTGGGGTCGGGGACAGAATAATGAAAAACTGTTTTTT
.,.,TRBJ2-5,TRBV2,CASSDYNSETQYF,TGTGCCAGCAGTGATTATAACAGTGAGACCCAGTACTTC
once,TRBD2,TRBJ2-2,TRBV5-1,CASSRGSGDTGELFF,TGCGCCAGCAGCCGCGGGAGCGGGGACACCGGGGAGCTGTTTTTT
.,TRBD1,TRBJ1-2,TRBV29-1,CSVGTGHSDGYTF,TGCAGCGTAGGGACAGGGCACTCAGACGGCTACACCTTC
.,TRBD1,TRBJ1-5,TRBV6-5,CASSPGTGGIGPQHF,TGTGCCAGCAGTCCTGGGACAGGTGGTATCGGGCCCCAGCATTTT
.,TRBD2,TRBJ2-1,TRBV7-7,CASSLSVAGGPYNEQFF,TGTGCTAGCAGCTTATCGGTAGCGGGAGGGCCTTACAATGAGCAGTTCTTC
once,TRBD1,TRBJ1-4,TRBV7-8,CASSQATGGEGKLFF,TGTGCCAGCAGCCAGGCGACAGGGGGCGAAGGAAAACTGTTTTTT
.,TRBD1,TRBJ2-7,TRBV30,CAWETGGSYEQYF,TGTGCCTGGGAGACAGGGGGTTCCTACGAGCAGTACTTC
.,TRBD2,TRBJ2-2,TRBV10-3,CAISETSLAGGSGELFF,TGTGCCATCAGTGAGACTTCACTAGCGGGAGGTTCCGGGGAGCTGTTTTTT
.,.,TRBJ2-1,TRBV2,CASKLGASNEQFF,TGTGCCAGCAAACTAGGCGCTAGCAATGAGCAGTTCTTC
.,.,TRBJ2-3,TRBV6-1,CASSEMGLRFTDTQYF,TGTGCCAGCAGTGAAATGGGACTCCGATTCACAGATACGCAGTATTTT
.,.,TRBJ2-7,TRBV5-1,CASSLALGLTYEQYF,TGCGCCAGCAGCTTGGCGTTGGGCCTCACCTACGAGCAGTACTTC
once,TRBD2,TRBJ2-6,TRBV4-1,CASSPRWEGFAGANVLTF,TGCGCCAGCAGTCCAAGATGGGAGGGGTTCGCTGGGGCCAACGTCCTGACTTTC
.,.,TRBJ1-3,TRBV7-6,CASSSPTGTGNTIYF,TGTGCCAGCAGCTCGCCTACAGGGACTGGAAACACCATATATTTT
.,.,TRBJ2-2,TRBV5-1,CASSLGSVNTGELFF,TGCGCCAGCAGCTTGGGGTCAGTTAACACCGGGGAGCTGTTTTTT
.,TRBD2,TRBJ2-7,TRBV29-1,CSVEIWLAGGNEQYF,TGCAGCGTTGAAATTTGGCTAGCGGGAGGCAACGAGCAGTACTTC
.,TRBD1,TRBJ2-5,TRBV6-6,CASTSQGAGTQYF,TGTGCCAGCACCTCCCAGGGGGCTGGGACCCAGTACTTC
once,.,TRBJ1-1,TRBV28,CASSLYEVLPEAFF,TGTGCCAGCAGTTTATATGAGGTCTTGCCTGAAGCTTTCTTT
.,TRBD1,TRBJ2-7,TRBV6-5,CASTEGQGVYEQYF,TGTGCCAGCACCGAAGGACAGGGGGTCTACGAGCAGTACTTC
.,.,TRBJ1-1,TRBV6-1,CASSVRGGRALNTEAFF,TGTGCCAGCAGTGTCCGTGGGGGCAGGGCGCTCAACACTGAAGCTTTCTTT